Listed below are T cell receptor beta chains from one sample, sequenced in a study of OX40 agonist ivuxolimab in advanced cancers. Profiling relied on immunoSEQ multiplex PCR, and the TCRdb table lists in-frame clones only, not all of them. The table records some 42,000 clones, 75% to 90% of them present only once. The specimen comprised CD4+ or CD8+ T cells sorted from blood, sampled in a trial of the OX40 agonist ivuxolimab. Receptors were obtained from an adult with an advanced solid tumor such as melanoma, head and neck, liver or kidney cancer. Each CDR3 is given with its conserved first and last residue. Fields, in order: D gene, J gene, V gene, clone size, CDR3 protein, CDR3 DNA. D genes are given only for firm matches. The size of a clone is reported for some rows only, either as once, few or many, or as a class for expanded clones.

d_gene: NA; j_gene: TRBJ2-6; v_gene: TRBV29-1; abundance: NA; CDR3aa: CSVYSIQSRANVLTF; CDR3nt: TGCAGCGTTTATAGCATACAAAGTCGGGCCAACGTCCTGACTTTC
d_gene: NA; j_gene: TRBJ2-4; v_gene: TRBV6-6; abundance: NA; CDR3aa: CASSSLGGGENIQYF; CDR3nt: TGTGCCAGCAGTTCCTTGGGGGGGGGCGAAAACATTCAGTACTTC
d_gene: NA; j_gene: TRBJ2-3; v_gene: TRBV11-3; abundance: NA; CDR3aa: CASSLNGFDTQYF; CDR3nt: TGTGCCAGCAGCTTAAACGGCTTCGATACGCAGTATTTT
d_gene: TRBD2; j_gene: TRBJ2-3; v_gene: TRBV10-3; abundance: NA; CDR3aa: CAIRSTSGSTDTQYF; CDR3nt: TGTGCCATCAGATCGACTAGCGGGAGCACAGATACGCAGTATTTT
d_gene: TRBD1; j_gene: TRBJ1-3; v_gene: TRBV28; abundance: NA; CDR3aa: CASVRDRSYSGNTIYF; CDR3nt: TGTGCCAGCGTTAGGGACAGAAGTTACTCTGGAAACACCATATATTTT
d_gene: TRBD1; j_gene: TRBJ1-5; v_gene: TRBV2; abundance: NA; CDR3aa: CASSSGTGNQPQHF; CDR3nt: TGTGCCAGCAGTTCCGGGACAGGTAATCAGCCCCAGCATTTT
d_gene: TRBD1; j_gene: TRBJ2-7; v_gene: TRBV19; abundance: NA; CDR3aa: CASSRDRVSYYEQYF; CDR3nt: TGTGCCAGTAGTAGGGACAGGGTCTCGTACTACGAGCAGTACTTC
d_gene: NA; j_gene: TRBJ1-2; v_gene: TRBV9; abundance: NA; CDR3aa: CASYPFSYGYTF; CDR3nt: TGTGCCTCCTACCCCTTCAGCTATGGCTACACCTTC
d_gene: NA; j_gene: TRBJ2-7; v_gene: TRBV11-2; abundance: NA; CDR3aa: CASSWSSGGLPYEQYF; CDR3nt: TGTGCCAGCAGCTGGAGCTCGGGCGGACTACCCTACGAGCAGTACTTC
d_gene: NA; j_gene: TRBJ1-1; v_gene: TRBV18; abundance: NA; CDR3aa: CASSPGGNTEAFF; CDR3nt: TGTGCCAGCTCACCAGGGGGGAACACTGAAGCTTTCTTT
d_gene: NA; j_gene: TRBJ1-4; v_gene: TRBV18; abundance: NA; CDR3aa: CASSPQDEKLFF; CDR3nt: TGTGCCAGCTCACCACAGGATGAAAAACTGTTTTTT
d_gene: TRBD1; j_gene: TRBJ1-2; v_gene: TRBV6-1; abundance: few; CDR3aa: CASSEGVDRRLYGYTF; CDR3nt: TGTGCCAGCAGTGAGGGGGTGGACAGGCGTCTCTATGGCTACACCTTC
d_gene: NA; j_gene: TRBJ1-6; v_gene: TRBV30; abundance: NA; CDR3aa: CAWSSLGIPSYNSPLHF; CDR3nt: TGTGCCTGGTCTTCTCTGGGAATTCCCTCCTATAATTCACCCCTCCACTTT
d_gene: TRBD1; j_gene: TRBJ1-1; v_gene: TRBV27; abundance: NA; CDR3aa: CASSFTTGTGMYSTEAFF; CDR3nt: TGTGCCAGCAGCTTTACCACCGGGACAGGGATGTATAGCACTGAAGCTTTCTTT
d_gene: NA; j_gene: TRBJ2-7; v_gene: TRBV7-6; abundance: NA; CDR3aa: CASSAYRNSLYYEQYF; CDR3nt: TGTGCCAGCAGCGCTTACAGGAACTCCCTATACTACGAGCAGTACTTC
d_gene: TRBD1; j_gene: TRBJ2-2; v_gene: TRBV5-6; abundance: NA; CDR3aa: CASSLAGGTGELFF; CDR3nt: TGTGCCAGCAGCTTGGCAGGGGGAACCGGGGAGCTGTTTTTT
d_gene: NA; j_gene: TRBJ1-1; v_gene: TRBV5-1; abundance: NA; CDR3aa: CASSLDFGNTEAFF; CDR3nt: TGCGCCAGCAGCTTGGATTTCGGGAACACTGAAGCTTTCTTT
d_gene: TRBD2; j_gene: TRBJ2-2; v_gene: TRBV9; abundance: NA; CDR3aa: CASSVGASGGRVGTGELFF; CDR3nt: TGTGCCAGCAGCGTAGGAGCTAGCGGGGGGCGCGTTGGCACCGGGGAGCTGTTTTTT
d_gene: NA; j_gene: TRBJ2-7; v_gene: TRBV21-1; abundance: NA; CDR3aa: CASSKVGQGGTLGEQYF; CDR3nt: TGTGCCAGCAGCAAAGTAGGCCAGGGAGGGACCCTCGGGGAGCAGTACTTC
d_gene: TRBD1; j_gene: TRBJ2-5; v_gene: TRBV11-2; abundance: NA; CDR3aa: CASSWDRVGETQYF; CDR3nt: TGTGCCAGCAGCTGGGACAGGGTGGGAGAGACCCAGTACTTC
d_gene: TRBD2; j_gene: TRBJ2-3; v_gene: TRBV7-3; abundance: few; CDR3aa: CASSKGLAGDTQYF; CDR3nt: TGTGCCAGCAGCAAAGGACTAGCGGGGGATACGCAGTATTTT
d_gene: TRBD2; j_gene: TRBJ2-3; v_gene: TRBV7-7; abundance: NA; CDR3aa: CASSSPPEGSGGITDTQYF; CDR3nt: TGTGCTAGCAGCTCTCCCCCCGAGGGTAGCGGGGGTATCACAGATACGCAGTATTTT
d_gene: TRBD2; j_gene: TRBJ2-1; v_gene: TRBV16; abundance: NA; CDR3aa: CASSPGLNEQFF; CDR3nt: TGTGCCAGCAGCCCGGGACTAAATGAGCAGTTCTTC
d_gene: TRBD2; j_gene: TRBJ2-3; v_gene: TRBV10-3; abundance: NA; CDR3aa: CAISELSGGPPDTQYF; CDR3nt: TGTGCCATCAGTGAGTTGAGCGGGGGGCCTCCAGATACGCAGTATTTT
d_gene: TRBD1; j_gene: TRBJ2-7; v_gene: TRBV27; abundance: NA; CDR3aa: CASSNDRVGEQYF; CDR3nt: TGTGCCAGCAGTAATGACAGGGTCGGCGAGCAGTACTTC
d_gene: NA; j_gene: TRBJ1-2; v_gene: TRBV7-2; abundance: NA; CDR3aa: CASSQGPANYGYTF; CDR3nt: TGTGCCAGCAGCCAAGGGCCAGCTAACTATGGCTACACCTTC
d_gene: TRBD2; j_gene: TRBJ2-2; v_gene: TRBV6-6; abundance: once; CDR3aa: CASSYRGLAGDKLFF; CDR3nt: TGTGCCAGCAGTTACCGCGGACTAGCGGGAGACAAGCTGTTTTTT
d_gene: NA; j_gene: TRBJ1-3; v_gene: TRBV9; abundance: NA; CDR3aa: CASSEAGSGNTIYF; CDR3nt: TGTGCCAGCAGCGAGGCGGGCTCTGGAAACACCATATATTTT
d_gene: NA; j_gene: TRBJ2-7; v_gene: TRBV7-2; abundance: NA; CDR3aa: CASSPGTYEQYF; CDR3nt: TGTGCCAGCAGCCCCGGCACCTACGAGCAGTACTTC
d_gene: NA; j_gene: TRBJ2-3; v_gene: TRBV10-1; abundance: NA; CDR3aa: CASSESAQPDTQYF; CDR3nt: TGCGCCAGCAGTGAGAGCGCCCAGCCAGATACGCAGTATTTT
d_gene: NA; j_gene: TRBJ2-7; v_gene: TRBV30; abundance: NA; CDR3aa: CACASRGAKYEQYF; CDR3nt: NA
d_gene: NA; j_gene: TRBJ1-1; v_gene: TRBV6-5; abundance: NA; CDR3aa: CATGPNTEAFF; CDR3nt: TGTGCCACCGGACCCAACACTGAAGCTTTCTTT
d_gene: TRBD2; j_gene: TRBJ2-5; v_gene: TRBV4-2; abundance: NA; CDR3aa: CASSQAPGTSGGHDHQTQYF; CDR3nt: TGTGCCAGCAGCCAAGCCCCAGGGACTAGCGGGGGGCACGATCACCAGACCCAGTACTTC
d_gene: NA; j_gene: TRBJ2-7; v_gene: TRBV10-1; abundance: NA; CDR3aa: CASSELPGTPSYEQYF; CDR3nt: TGCGCCAGCAGTGAGCTACCCGGGACTCCCTCCTACGAGCAGTACTTC
d_gene: NA; j_gene: TRBJ2-7; v_gene: TRBV10-2; abundance: NA; CDR3aa: CASSDPGKALSYEQYF; CDR3nt: TGCGCCAGCAGTGATCCTGGCAAGGCGCTCTCCTACGAGCAGTACTTC
d_gene: NA; j_gene: TRBJ1-3; v_gene: TRBV7-2; abundance: NA; CDR3aa: CASSLASGPGNTIYF; CDR3nt: TGTGCCAGCAGCTTAGCCTCCGGACCTGGAAACACCATATATTTT
d_gene: TRBD2; j_gene: TRBJ2-3; v_gene: TRBV5-4; abundance: NA; CDR3aa: CASSLALIIGTSGSTDTQYF; CDR3nt: TGTGCCAGCAGCTTGGCCCTAATAATCGGGACTAGCGGAAGCACAGATACGCAGTATTTT
d_gene: NA; j_gene: TRBJ1-2; v_gene: TRBV2; abundance: NA; CDR3aa: CASRNRAYGYTF; CDR3nt: TGTGCCAGCAGGAACAGAGCCTATGGCTACACCTTC
d_gene: NA; j_gene: TRBJ1-2; v_gene: TRBV7-9; abundance: NA; CDR3aa: CASSTDSGPELGYTF; CDR3nt: TGTGCCAGCAGCACAGATTCGGGTCCCGAACTGGGCTACACCTTC
d_gene: TRBD1; j_gene: TRBJ2-7; v_gene: TRBV5-1; abundance: NA; CDR3aa: CASSLEDRVGDEQYF; CDR3nt: TGCGCCAGCAGCTTAGAGGACAGGGTAGGAGACGAGCAGTACTTC
d_gene: TRBD1; j_gene: TRBJ2-6; v_gene: TRBV5-1; abundance: NA; CDR3aa: CASSGTGGAGANVLTF; CDR3nt: TGCGCCAGCAGCGGGACAGGGGGCGCTGGGGCCAACGTCCTGACTTTC
d_gene: TRBD1; j_gene: TRBJ2-1; v_gene: TRBV28; abundance: NA; CDR3aa: CASSSPQGGVYNEQFF; CDR3nt: TGTGCCAGCAGCTCACCACAGGGGGGAGTGTACAATGAGCAGTTCTTC
d_gene: NA; j_gene: TRBJ2-1; v_gene: TRBV18; abundance: NA; CDR3aa: CASSPPNGGEQFF; CDR3nt: TGTGCCAGCTCACCACCAAACGGGGGTGAGCAGTTCTTC
d_gene: TRBD2; j_gene: TRBJ2-3; v_gene: TRBV28; abundance: once; CDR3aa: CASSVQRGGTDTQYF; CDR3nt: TGTGCCAGCAGTGTACAGCGGGGGGGCACAGATACGCAGTATTTT
d_gene: NA; j_gene: TRBJ1-2; v_gene: TRBV28; abundance: NA; CDR3aa: CASSPGQGNYGYTF; CDR3nt: TGTGCCAGCAGTCCCGGACAAGGGAACTATGGCTACACCTTC
d_gene: NA; j_gene: TRBJ1-1; v_gene: TRBV29-1; abundance: NA; CDR3aa: CSVEDQLGGKAFF; CDR3nt: TGCAGCGTTGAAGATCAGTTGGGGGGGAAAGCTTTCTTT
d_gene: NA; j_gene: TRBJ1-5; v_gene: TRBV28; abundance: NA; CDR3aa: CASRGDIQWNQPQHF; CDR3nt: TGTGCCAGCAGGGGGGACATCCAGTGGAATCAGCCCCAGCATTTT
d_gene: TRBD1; j_gene: TRBJ2-2; v_gene: TRBV18; abundance: NA; CDR3aa: CASSPGTENTGELFF; CDR3nt: TGTGCCAGCTCACCCGGGACAGAGAACACCGGGGAGCTGTTTTTT
d_gene: TRBD1; j_gene: TRBJ2-1; v_gene: TRBV6-5; abundance: NA; CDR3aa: CASSYSGGQLFF; CDR3nt: TGTGCCAGCAGTTACTCAGGGGGACAGCTGTTCTTC
d_gene: TRBD1; j_gene: TRBJ1-4; v_gene: TRBV29-1; abundance: NA; CDR3aa: CSARRGQGNEKLFF; CDR3nt: TGCAGCGCGAGAAGGGGGCAGGGAAACGAAAAACTGTTTTTT
d_gene: NA; j_gene: TRBJ2-2; v_gene: TRBV5-1; abundance: once; CDR3aa: CASSLGARTGGELFF; CDR3nt: TGCGCCAGCAGCTTGGGGGCCCGCACAGGCGGGGAGCTGTTTTTT
d_gene: TRBD1; j_gene: TRBJ1-1; v_gene: TRBV13; abundance: NA; CDR3aa: CASRPRQGMNTEAFF; CDR3nt: TGTGCCAGCAGACCCCGACAGGGAATGAACACTGAAGCTTTCTTT
d_gene: NA; j_gene: TRBJ2-2; v_gene: TRBV7-2; abundance: once; CDR3aa: CASSWTGTSLANTGELFF; CDR3nt: TGTGCCAGCAGTTGGACAGGGACTAGCTTGGCGAACACCGGGGAGCTGTTTTTT